This T cell receptor beta chain came from a study of T cells in Graves' hyperthyroidism and ophthalmopathy. Study information: Sampling of peripheral blood happened at initial diagnosis, prior to any treatment. Study-level findings and limits: The majority of expanded thyroid clonotypes above 0.001 also appeared in blood.

Notes on this clonotype: The antigen remains unidentified. Germline and junction disagree at one end, which may indicate a read error.

Amplified TCR beta CDR3 regions derived from RNA transcripts. The HTBI set primed first-round TCR CDR3 RT-PCR. TCRdb reanalysed the multiplex PCR reads using MiXCR and keeps one entry per CDR3 protein. The profile covers 490,000 or so distinct CDR3 sequences, with around a fifth appearing a single time and 49% taken by the ten largest. Uncontrolled infection, other autoimmune disease, pregnancy or lactation disqualified patients from enrolment. Each diagnosis was grounded in clinical symptoms, serum thyroxine and TRAb, thyroid ultrasound, and orbital computed tomography. The CDR3 has 15 residues. Germline values: CDR1 SSHAT, CDR2 FNYEAQ (reference sequence).

This receptor was identified in an older woman with Graves' ophthalmopathy. The sequenced sample consisted of blood. The rearrangement uses TRBV7-7 and TRBJ2-5; TRBD1 is a possible D gene (6 bases). The CDR3 sequence: CASSPRTGSFETQYF. The CDR3 DNA reads as TGTGCTAGCAGTCCCCGTACAGGGAGTTTCGAGACCCAGTACTTC.